These T cell receptor beta chains were read from a single sample in a study of blood T cell repertoires in COVID-19. Some clones are missing from TCRdb's copy, which holds only in-frame ones; the method was immunoSEQ multiplex PCR. The table lists around 200,000 clones, about 83% of them singletons. Input material: peripheral blood. The receptor source for this set is a middle-aged woman with active or convalescent COVID-19. Each CDR3 is given with its conserved first and last residue. Fields, in order: J gene, V gene, CDR3 protein.

j_gene: TRBJ2-2; v_gene: TRBV24-1; CDR3aa: CATSAPGGPNTGELFF
j_gene: TRBJ2-7; v_gene: TRBV12-5; CDR3aa: CASGLVQIADPYEQYF
j_gene: TRBJ1-4; v_gene: TRBV19; CDR3aa: CASSSWGGSNEKLFF
j_gene: TRBJ1-2; v_gene: TRBV28; CDR3aa: CASSSSPGEANYGYTF
j_gene: TRBJ2-7; v_gene: TRBV6-5; CDR3aa: CATTLPGQGPNEQYF
j_gene: TRBJ1-1; v_gene: TRBV2; CDR3aa: CASSGQVEAFF
j_gene: TRBJ1-3; v_gene: TRBV14; CDR3aa: CASSQGYFPGNTIYF
j_gene: TRBJ1-2; v_gene: TRBV28; CDR3aa: CATTANYGYTF
j_gene: TRBJ2-2; v_gene: TRBV7-8; CDR3aa: CASIGSFGTKDRAGGELFF
j_gene: TRBJ2-2; v_gene: TRBV5-1; CDR3aa: CASSLERGRASAGELFF
j_gene: TRBJ2-5; v_gene: TRBV19; CDR3aa: CASSIGAAPETQYF
j_gene: TRBJ2-1; v_gene: TRBV24-1; CDR3aa: CATSESGTSGYSYNEQFF
j_gene: TRBJ2-1; v_gene: TRBV27; CDR3aa: CASEGLGGPRDEQFF
j_gene: TRBJ2-3; v_gene: TRBV29-1; CDR3aa: CSVEGAPASTDTQYF
j_gene: TRBJ2-1; v_gene: TRBV6-2/TRBV6-3; CDR3aa: CASSYSPGQGTNEQFF
j_gene: TRBJ2-2; v_gene: TRBV5-6; CDR3aa: CASDLGGGLNTGELFF
j_gene: TRBJ1-1; v_gene: TRBV27; CDR3aa: CASSGRAGAFF
j_gene: TRBJ2-7; v_gene: TRBV11-3; CDR3aa: CASSPPVGAYEQYF
j_gene: TRBJ1-1; v_gene: TRBV28; CDR3aa: CASSPHGGLNTEAFF
j_gene: TRBJ1-1; v_gene: TRBV28; CDR3aa: CASSLFQGTEAFF
j_gene: TRBJ1-2; v_gene: TRBV5-6; CDR3aa: CASSLASSSTF
j_gene: TRBJ2-3; v_gene: TRBV27; CDR3aa: CASSLGQGITDTQYF
j_gene: TRBJ2-7; v_gene: TRBV18; CDR3aa: CASSPAGEHEQYF
j_gene: TRBJ2-3; v_gene: TRBV5-1; CDR3aa: CASSPGTNTDTQYF
j_gene: TRBJ2-7; v_gene: TRBV15; CDR3aa: CATSRVTSGSHEQYF